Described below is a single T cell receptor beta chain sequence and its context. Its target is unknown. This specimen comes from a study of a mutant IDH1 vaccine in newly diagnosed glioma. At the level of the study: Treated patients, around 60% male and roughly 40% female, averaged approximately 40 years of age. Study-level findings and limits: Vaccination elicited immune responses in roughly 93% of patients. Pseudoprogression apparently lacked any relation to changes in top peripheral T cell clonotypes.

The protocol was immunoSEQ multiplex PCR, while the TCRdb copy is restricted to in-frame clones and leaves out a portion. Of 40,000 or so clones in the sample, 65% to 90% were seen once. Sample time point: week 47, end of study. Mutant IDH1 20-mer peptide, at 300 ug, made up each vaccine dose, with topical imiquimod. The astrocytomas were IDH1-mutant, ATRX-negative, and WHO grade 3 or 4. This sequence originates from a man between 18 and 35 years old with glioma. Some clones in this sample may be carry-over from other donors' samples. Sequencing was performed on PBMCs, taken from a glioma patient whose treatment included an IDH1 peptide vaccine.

CDR3 amino acids: CASSLSIGYEQYF. In DNA, the CDR3 is TGTGCCAGCAGTTTATCAATAGGATACGAGCAGTACTTC. The rearrangement joins TRBV27 to TRBJ2-7; D ambiguous. CDR1 and CDR2 (germline): MNHEY, SMNVEV (reference sequence). The CDR3 loop spans 13 amino acids. Trimming stripped 0 bases from V and 4 bases from J, with 7 bases between.